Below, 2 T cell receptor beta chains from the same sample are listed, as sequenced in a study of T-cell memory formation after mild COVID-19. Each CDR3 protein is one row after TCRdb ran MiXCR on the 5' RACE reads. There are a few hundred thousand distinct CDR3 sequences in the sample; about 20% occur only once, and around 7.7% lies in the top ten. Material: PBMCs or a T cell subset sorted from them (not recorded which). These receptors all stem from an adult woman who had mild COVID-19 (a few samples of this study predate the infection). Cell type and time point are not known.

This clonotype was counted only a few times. CDR3 sequence reads: CASSLQALAGVYEQYF. CDR3 DNA sequence: TGCGCCAGCAGCTTACAAGCACTAGCGGGAGTGTACGAGCAGTACTTC. The genes are TRBV5-1 and TRBJ2-7; 11 bases match TRBD2. Germline V gives CDR1 SGHRS, CDR2 YFSETQ. Unmatched junction bases numbered 8, after V lost 2 bases and J lost 4 bases. This CDR3 spans 16 amino acids.

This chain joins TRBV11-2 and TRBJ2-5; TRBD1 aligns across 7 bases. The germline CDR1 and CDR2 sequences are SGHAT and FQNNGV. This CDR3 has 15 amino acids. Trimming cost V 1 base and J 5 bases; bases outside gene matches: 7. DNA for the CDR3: TGTGCCAGCAGCTTAGGGGACAGAGAGAGGGAGACCCAGTACTTC. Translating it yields CASSLGDRERETQYF. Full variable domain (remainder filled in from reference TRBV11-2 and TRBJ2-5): EAGVAQSPRYKIIEKRQSVAFWCNPISGHATLYWYQQILGQGPKLLIQFQNNGVVDDSQLPKDRFSAERLKGVDSTLKIQPAKLEDSAVYLCASSLGDRERETQYFGPGTRLLVL.